The next 4 T cell receptor beta chains were all read from a single sample in a study of cytomegalovirus exposure and HLA in healthy donors. Amplification used 60 Vbeta primers and 13 Jbeta primers. The table came from immunoSEQ multiplex PCR; TCRdb's copy has only in-frame clones and leaves some out. The sample shows some 150,000 clones, about 76% of them seen only once. The sample consisted of PBMCs. These receptors were obtained from a man aged 18 to 29 in good health and CMV-seronegative.

The chain combines TRBV7-9 with TRBJ1-1, with TRBD1 matching over 10 bases. V gave up 6 bases and J gave up 1 base; unmatched junction bases: 14. CDR3 length: 18 residues. In germline, CDR1 is SEHNR, CDR2 FQNEAQ (reference sequence). The CDR3 region has the DNA TGTGCCAGCAGGGAAAGACTCTCGACAGGGGGCCAGAACACTGAAGCTTTCTTT. This encodes CASRERLSTGGQNTEAFF.

This clone has a single count. This chain joins TRBV14 and TRBJ1-4, with D maybe TRBD1 (5 bases). Between the trimmed V and J ends, which lost 3 bases and 5 bases, there was a span of 7 bases. CDR1 is SGHDN, CDR2 FVKESK, per germline. The CDR3 spans 13 residues. The CDR3 nucleotides are TGTGCCAGCAGCCAGGGGCTGAATGAAAAACTGTTTTTT. Amino acids: CASSQGLNEKLFF.

DNA for the CDR3: TGTGCCAGCAGTTACGGCAGGGTGGTAGGAAACACCATATATTTT. It yields the protein CASSYGRVVGNTIYF. The chain is built from TRBV6-5 and TRBJ1-3; tentatively, D is TRBD1 (5 bases). The CDR3 totals 15 residues. CDR1 MNHEY and CDR2 SVGAGI come from the germline V gene. V was shortened by 2 bases and J by 4 bases, with 12 bases between the two germline ends.

The rearrangement uses TRBV9 and TRBJ2-7; TRBD2 is a possible D gene (6 bases). The germline V gene encodes CDR1 SGDLS and CDR2 YYNGEE. The germline V and J ends were trimmed by 1 base and 7 bases, with 12 bases remaining between them. There are 13 residues in the CDR3. CDR3 bases: TGTGCCAGCAGCGTAATCTCTGGGGGGGAGCAGTACTTC. Residues: CASSVISGGEQYF.